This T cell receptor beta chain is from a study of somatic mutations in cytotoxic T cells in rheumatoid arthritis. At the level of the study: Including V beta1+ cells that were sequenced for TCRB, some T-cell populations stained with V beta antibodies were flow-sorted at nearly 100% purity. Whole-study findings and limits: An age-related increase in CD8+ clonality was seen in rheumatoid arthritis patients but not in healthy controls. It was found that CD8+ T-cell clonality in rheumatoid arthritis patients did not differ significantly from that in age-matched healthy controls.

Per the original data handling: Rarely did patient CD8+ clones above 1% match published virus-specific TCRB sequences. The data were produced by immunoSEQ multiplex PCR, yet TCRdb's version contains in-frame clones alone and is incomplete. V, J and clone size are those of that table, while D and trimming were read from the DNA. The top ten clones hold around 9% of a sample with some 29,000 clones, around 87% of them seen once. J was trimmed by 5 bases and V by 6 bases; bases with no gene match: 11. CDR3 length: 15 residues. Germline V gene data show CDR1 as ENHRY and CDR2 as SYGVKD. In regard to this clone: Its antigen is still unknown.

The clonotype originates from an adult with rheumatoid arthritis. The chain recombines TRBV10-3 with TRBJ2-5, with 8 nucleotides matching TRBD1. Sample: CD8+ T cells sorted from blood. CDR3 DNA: TGTGCCATCAGGGCGGACAGGGAGGAGGAGGAGACCCAGTACTTC. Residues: CAIRADREEEETQYF.